Listed below are T cell receptor beta chains from one sample, sequenced in a study of identical twins. TCRdb used MiXCR to reprocess the 5' RACE reads, holding one entry per CDR3 protein. The sample has roughly 540,000 distinct CDR3 sequences, 20% to 25% seen once. These data were also filed under a second study, of T cells expressing NK-cell markers.

The sequencing sample was made of CD4+ T cells sorted from blood. Receptors originate from a woman between 18 and 29 years old in good health. Each CDR3 is given with its conserved first and last residue. D genes are given only for firm matches. Size is stated for part of the rows, as once, few or many counts, or as a class when the clone is expanded.

J	V	size	D	length	CDR3	DNA
TRBJ2-5	TRBV12-3/TRBV12-4	-	-	17	CASRRLGGGAASETQYF	TGTGCCAGCAGACGGCTAGGGGGGGGGGCAGCAAGCGAGACCCAGTACTTC
TRBJ2-7	TRBV20-1	-	-	14	CSASLPRAAYEQYF	TGCAGTGCTAGCTTGCCCAGGGCAGCCTACGAGCAGTACTTC
TRBJ2-7	TRBV6-5	-	-	15	CASSYGAVTSYEQYF	TGTGCCAGCAGTTACGGTGCGGTCACCTCCTACGAGCAGTACTTC
TRBJ1-2	TRBV20-1	few	-	11	CSAINSGDYTF	TGCAGTGCGATCAACTCCGGGGACTACACCTTC
TRBJ1-2	TRBV6-2/TRBV6-3	-	-	14	CASRKTGADYGYTF	TGTGCCAGCAGAAAAACGGGGGCGGACTATGGCTACACCTTC
TRBJ2-1	TRBV11-2	few	-	11	CASSQIAVQFF	TGTGCCAGCAGCCAAATAGCGGTGCAGTTCTTC
TRBJ1-6	TRBV5-1	many	-	15	CASSLASDSGSPLHF	TGCGCCAGCAGCTTGGCCTCCGACAGTGGGTCACCCCTCCACTTT
TRBJ2-7	TRBV7-9	-	TRBD2	17	CASSLIGGGVSSYEQYF	TGTGCCAGCAGCTTAATCGGCGGGGGGGTCAGCTCCTACGAGCAGTACTTC
TRBJ2-2	TRBV24-1	-	-	12	CATAQSTGELFF	TGTGCCACCGCCCAATCGACCGGGGAGCTGTTTTTT
TRBJ2-1	TRBV6-5	few	TRBD2	14	CASSSRAGDIKQFF	TGTGCCAGCAGTTCCCGAGCGGGAGATATCAAGCAGTTCTTC
TRBJ2-3	TRBV3-1	few	TRBD2	14	CASSQGGGADTQYF	TGTGCCAGCAGCCAAGGGGGGGGGGCAGATACGCAGTATTTT
TRBJ1-2	TRBV20-1	-	-	13	CSARDESNYGYTF	TGCAGTGCTAGAGATGAATCTAACTATGGCTACACCTTC
TRBJ2-1	TRBV20-1	few	-	18	CSARGDREGTRSYNEQFF	TGCAGTGCTAGAGGGGACAGGGAGGGGACTAGATCTTACAATGAGCAGTTCTTC
TRBJ1-6	TRBV12-3/TRBV12-4	few	TRBD1	14	CASSLTGPDSPLHF	TGTGCCAGCAGTTTGACAGGGCCCGATTCACCCCTCCACTTT
TRBJ2-3	TRBV20-1	-	TRBD1	15	CSAPRRTGSTDTQYF	TGCAGTGCCCCCCGCCGGACAGGGTCCACAGATACGCAGTATTTT
TRBJ1-2	TRBV29-1	-	-	13	CSVPGPNTYGYTF	TGCAGCGTCCCCGGACCTAACACCTATGGCTACACCTTC
TRBJ1-2	TRBV10-3	-	-	14	CATTRRDNARDYTF	TGTGCCACCACTAGACGTGACAACGCTCGGGACTACACCTTC
TRBJ1-2	TRBV20-1	many	-	12	CSARGPLGGYTF	TGCAGTGCTAGAGGACCTCTGGGAGGCTACACCTTC